This TCR beta chain was identified during a study of CD8+CD57+ T cells in acquired aplastic anemia. Whole-study context: Sorted CD4+ plus CD8+ cells gave DNA averaging around 3.2 ug. Study results and caveats: Between the patient and control groups, CD8+ Simpson's diversity did not differ significantly.

Genomic DNA served as template for TCR beta VDJ and CDR3 profiling. Each CDR3 protein is one row after TCRdb ran MiXCR on the reads. The repertoire includes roughly 250,000 distinct CDR3 sequences, 47% of them detected once, and approximately 7.8% sits in the top ten. Regarding this clonotype: Its specificity is unknown.

Sequenced patients had shown CD8+CD57+ cell expansion by flow cytometry. Sequenced input: sorted CD4+, CD8+, or CD8+CD57+ T cells (not recorded which) from PBMCs. This receptor was identified in a human donor with aplastic anemia.

For the CDR3, the DNA is TGTGCCAGCAGCAGGGGGGCGGGCCCCTCCTACGAGCAGTACTTC. It codes for CASSRGAGPSYEQYF. The chain couples TRBV5-6 to TRBJ2-7; D might be TRBD1 or TRBD2, each matching 6 bases. Deletions cut 4 bases from V and 0 bases from J, with 14 bases between. The CDR3 length is 15 residues. The V gene's germline CDR1 is SGHDT and CDR2 YYEEEE.